This T cell receptor (beta chain) derives from a study of CD8 T cells in ankylosing spondylitis. Overall study findings and caveats: Made up of eight highly homologous variants, a TCR beta motif appeared characteristic of ankylosing spondylitis blood. The clones that were linked to disease were reported to be significantly enriched in matched synovial fluid samples from ankylosing spondylitis patients. The disease-linked clones had a CD8+ phenotype and low blood frequencies.

Quantitative 5'-RACE was performed with molecular barcodes, and it yielded the TCR beta libraries. One entry per CDR3 protein results from TCRdb running MiXCR on the 5' RACE reads. In the table there are 150,000 to 200,000 distinct CDR3 sequences, 10% to 15% of which are singletons. To note about this clonotype: Its antigen is unidentified.

The receptor was derived from a female donor with ankylosing spondylitis or in good health (not recorded which). The sample was blood, either unsorted or a sorted T cell fraction (not recorded which).

The CDR3 DNA is TGTGCCAGTGGAACCTATGGCTACACCTTC. This encodes CASGTYGYTF. The chain uses TRBV19 and TRBJ1-2; D is uncertain. The CDR3 loop spans 10 amino acids. CDR1 is LNHDA, CDR2 SQIVND, per germline (reference sequence). V was shortened by 8 bases and J by 4 bases, with 5 bases between the two germline ends.